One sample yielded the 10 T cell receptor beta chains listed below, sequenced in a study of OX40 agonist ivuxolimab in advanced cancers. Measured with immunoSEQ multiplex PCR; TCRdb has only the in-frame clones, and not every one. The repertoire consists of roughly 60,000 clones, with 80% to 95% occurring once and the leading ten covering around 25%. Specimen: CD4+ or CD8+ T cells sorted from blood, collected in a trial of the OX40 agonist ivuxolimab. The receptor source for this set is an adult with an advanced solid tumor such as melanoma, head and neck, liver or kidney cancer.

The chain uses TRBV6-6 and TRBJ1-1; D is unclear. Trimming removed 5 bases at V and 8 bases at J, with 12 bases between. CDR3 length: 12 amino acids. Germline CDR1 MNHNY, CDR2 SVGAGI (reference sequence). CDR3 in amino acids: CASSRPVEEAFF. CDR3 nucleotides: TGTGCCAGCAGTAGACCCGTTGAAGAAGCTTTCTTT.

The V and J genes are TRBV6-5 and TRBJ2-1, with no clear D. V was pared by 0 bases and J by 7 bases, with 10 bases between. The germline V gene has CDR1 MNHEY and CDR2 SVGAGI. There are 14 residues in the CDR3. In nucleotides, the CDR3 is TGTGCCAGCAGTTACTCGCGAATTGGGAATGAGCAGTTCTTC. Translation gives CASSYSRIGNEQFF.

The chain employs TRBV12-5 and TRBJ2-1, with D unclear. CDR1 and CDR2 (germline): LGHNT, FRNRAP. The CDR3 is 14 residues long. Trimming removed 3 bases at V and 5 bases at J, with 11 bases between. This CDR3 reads CASGLPTINNEQFF. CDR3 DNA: TGTGCTAGTGGTTTACCCACTATAAACAATGAGCAGTTCTTC.

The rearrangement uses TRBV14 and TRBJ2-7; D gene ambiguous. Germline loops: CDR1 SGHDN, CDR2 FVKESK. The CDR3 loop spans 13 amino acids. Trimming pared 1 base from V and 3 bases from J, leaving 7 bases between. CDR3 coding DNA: TGTGCCAGCAGCCAAGGACTTCTCTACGAGCAGTACTTC. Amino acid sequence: CASSQGLLYEQYF.

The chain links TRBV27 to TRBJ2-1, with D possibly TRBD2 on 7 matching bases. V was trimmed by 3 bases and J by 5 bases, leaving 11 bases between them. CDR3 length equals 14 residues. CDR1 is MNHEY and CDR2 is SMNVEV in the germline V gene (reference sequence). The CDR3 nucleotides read TGTGCCAGCAGTTTTCGAGGGGGGGACAATGAGCAGTTCTTC. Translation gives CASSFRGGDNEQFF.

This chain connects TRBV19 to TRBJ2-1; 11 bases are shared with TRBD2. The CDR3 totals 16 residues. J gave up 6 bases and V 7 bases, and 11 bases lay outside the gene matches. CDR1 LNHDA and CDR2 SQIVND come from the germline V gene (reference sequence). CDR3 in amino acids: CASTQGTSGRFNEQFF. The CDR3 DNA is TGTGCCAGTACCCAAGGGACTAGCGGTAGGTTCAATGAGCAGTTCTTC.

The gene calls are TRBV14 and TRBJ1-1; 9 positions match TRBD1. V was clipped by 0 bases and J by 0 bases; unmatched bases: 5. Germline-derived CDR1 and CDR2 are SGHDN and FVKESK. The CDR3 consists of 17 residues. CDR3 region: CASSQEGTGTLNTEAFF. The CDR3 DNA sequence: TGTGCCAGCAGCCAAGAAGGGACAGGGACGCTGAACACTGAAGCTTTCTTT.

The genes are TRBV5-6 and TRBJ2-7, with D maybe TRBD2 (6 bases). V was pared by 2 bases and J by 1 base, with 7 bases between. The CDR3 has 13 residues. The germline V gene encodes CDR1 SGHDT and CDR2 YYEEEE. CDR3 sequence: CASSFGGSYEQYF. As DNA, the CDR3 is TGTGCCAGCAGCTTCGGGGGATCCTACGAGCAGTACTTC.

CDR3 protein: CSVVGYGTDTQYF. As DNA, the CDR3 is TGCAGCGTTGTCGGGTATGGCACAGATACGCAGTATTTT. The chain employs TRBV29-1 and TRBJ2-3; D is unresolved. Looked up from germline, CDR1 is SQVTM and CDR2 is ANQGSEA. The V and J ends lost 4 bases and 1 base respectively, with 9 bases between them. The CDR3 extends over 13 amino acids.

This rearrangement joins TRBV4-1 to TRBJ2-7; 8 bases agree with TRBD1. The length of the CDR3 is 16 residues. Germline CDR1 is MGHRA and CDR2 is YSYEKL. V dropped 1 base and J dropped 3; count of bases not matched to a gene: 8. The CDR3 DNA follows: TGCGCCAGCAGCCAAGTATGGGCGACAGGGGACTACGAGCAGTACTTC. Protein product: CASSQVWATGDYEQYF.